A single sample is the source of the 22 T cell receptor beta chains below, sequenced in a study of technical replicates of blood from four donors. Profiling relied on immunoSEQ multiplex PCR, and the TCRdb table lists in-frame clones only, not all of them. The sample lists some 62,000 clones; about 90% were seen once. Sequencing input: PBMCs. The receptors come from a human donor in good health. Some clones in this sample may be carry-over from other donors' samples.

This chain links TRBV10-3 with TRBJ1-1; 10 bases align to TRBD1. Germline V gene sequence: CDR1 ENHRY, CDR2 SYGVKD. V dropped 2 bases and J dropped 3; count of bases not matched to a gene: 27. CDR3 size: 23 residues. The CDR3 region has the DNA TGTGCCATCAGTGAGATCAATCGATCCGGCGGGACAGGGGCGCCCAGACCAGACACTGAAGCTTTCTTT. It yields the protein CAISEINRSGGTGAPRPDTEAFF.

The V call is TRBV7-9, the J call TRBJ2-3, with a tentative D call TRBD2 (5 bases). Germline V gives CDR1 SEHNR, CDR2 FQNEAQ (reference sequence). V gave up 6 bases and J gave up 2 bases, with 9 bases separating them. CDR3 length: 13 residues. CDR3 nucleotide sequence: TGTGCCAGCAGAGAGGGCTACACAGATACGCAGTATTTT. Translating gives CASREGYTDTQYF.

This clone was seen more than once but under ten times. The gene calls are TRBV11-1 and TRBJ2-3; possible D gene TRBD1, 6 bases. From germline, CDR1 is SGHAT and CDR2 FQDESV (reference sequence). The CDR3 is 16 amino acids. V lost 1 base and J 5 bases, leaving 16 bases between the germline ends. In DNA form, the CDR3 reads TGTGCCAGCAGCTTAGTTCCGGCAGGGGATAGAGATACGCAGTATTTT. Residues: CASSLVPAGDRDTQYF.

This chain joins TRBV5-6 and TRBJ2-7, with 13 positions matching TRBD2. Germline V gives CDR1 SGHDT, CDR2 YYEEEE. The CDR3 is 15 residues long. V shed 2 bases, J shed 2 bases, and the junction held 1 base outside the gene matches. The CDR3: CASSLGTSGTYEQYF. The CDR3 DNA reads TGTGCCAGCAGCTTAGGGACTAGCGGGACCTACGAGCAGTACTTC. Supplemented by reference TRBV5-6 and TRBJ2-7, the full variable domain reads DAGVTQSPTHLIKTRGQQVTLRCSPKSGHDTVSWYQQALGQGPQFIFQYYEEEERQRGNFPDRFSGHQFPNYSSELNVNALLLGDSALYLCASSLGTSGTYEQYFGPGTRLTVT.

The V call is TRBV4-3, the J call TRBJ2-7, with TRBD2 as a possible D gene (6 bases). Germline loops: CDR1 LGHNA, CDR2 YSLEER. V lost 0 bases and J 4 bases, leaving 10 bases between the germline ends. The CDR3 totals 14 residues. DNA of the CDR3: TGCGCCAGCAGCCAAGATATCGGGACTTACGAGCAGTACTTC. This gives the protein CASSQDIGTYEQYF.

The chain links TRBV6-6 to TRBJ2-1; possible D gene TRBD2, 5 bases. Germline V CDR1 and CDR2: MNHNY, SVGAGI (reference sequence). This CDR3 has 14 amino acids. The V and J ends lost 2 bases and 4 bases respectively, with 9 bases between them. CDR3 in amino acids: CASSYTRMYNEQFF. The CDR3 nucleotides read TGTGCCAGCAGTTACACTAGAATGTACAATGAGCAGTTCTTC.

The J gene is TRBJ2-1, the V gene TRBV5-1; 12 bases are shared with TRBD2. Germline CDR1 reads SGHRS; CDR2 reads YFSETQ. The CDR3 runs 14 residues. V lost 5 bases to trimming and J lost 10 bases; unmatched junction nucleotides: 7. CDR3 DNA: TGCGCCAGCAGTCGACTAGCGGGAGATAGGGAGCAGTTCTTC. Protein: CASSRLAGDREQFF.

The chain recombines TRBV2 with TRBJ2-3; D is perhaps TRBD2 (5 bases). This CDR3 is built from 16 residues. V lost 3 bases to trimming and J lost 2 bases, with 15 bases between them. CDR1 and CDR2 (germline): SNHLY, FYNNEI. Written as DNA, the CDR3 is TGTGCCAGCAGTGACTTGCGGAGGATAAACACAGATACGCAGTATTTT. Amino acid sequence: CASSDLRRINTDTQYF.

The chain employs TRBV6-4 and TRBJ2-2, with TRBD2 matching 7 bases. V lost 0 bases and J lost 0; bases outside the gene matches: 1. Germline CDR1 MRHNA, CDR2 SNTAGT. The CDR3 loop spans 16 amino acids. The CDR3 is CASSDSGGANTGELFF. CDR3 DNA: TGTGCCAGCAGTGACTCGGGGGGGGCGAACACCGGGGAGCTGTTTTTT.

This chain links TRBV30 with TRBJ2-2; D is uncertain. The germline V gene encodes CDR1 GTSNPN and CDR2 SVGIG (reference sequence). Trimming took off 1 base at V and 4 bases at J, with 4 bases between the two ends. This CDR3 region has 12 residues. CDR3 sequence: CAWSARTGELFF. CDR3 coding DNA: TGTGCCTGGAGTGCTCGCACCGGGGAGCTGTTTTTT.

This clone was seen only once. This chain uses TRBV4-3 with TRBJ2-1; D gene uncertain. The CDR3 has 18 residues. Per germline, CDR1 LGHNA and CDR2 YSLEER. Deletions cut 0 bases from V and 7 bases from J, with 22 bases between. The CDR3 here is CASSQDLKAIRLSNEQFF. CDR3 sequence (DNA): TGCGCCAGCAGCCAAGATCTGAAAGCGATACGACTGTCGAATGAGCAGTTCTTC.

V usage is TRBV28 and J usage is TRBJ1-2, with D maybe TRBD1 (5 bases). The germline CDR1 and CDR2 sequences are MDHEN and SYDVKM. Trimming removed 5 bases at V and 5 bases at J, with 12 bases between. There are 13 residues in the CDR3. CDR3 bases: TGTGCCAGCAGTGGACAACGCCAATATGGCTACACCTTC. Its translation is CASSGQRQYGYTF.

This chain connects TRBV5-1 to TRBJ2-3; tentative D call: TRBD1 (5 bases). CDR3 length: 13 amino acids. The germline V and J ends were trimmed by 1 base and 4 bases, with 7 bases remaining between them. Germline CDR1 reads SGHRS; CDR2 reads YFSETQ. The CDR3 loop reads CASSLQGSDTQYF. The CDR3 DNA follows: TGCGCCAGCAGCTTGCAGGGTTCAGATACGCAGTATTTT.

The gene calls are TRBV28 and TRBJ2-5; 11 nucleotides agree with TRBD2. Germline CDR1 reads MDHEN; CDR2 reads SYDVKM. This CDR3 is 15 amino acids long. The ends lost 5 bases at V and 6 bases at J; junction bases unmatched: 8. Here the CDR3 reads CASSHPLAGEKTQYF. CDR3 bases: TGTGCCAGCAGTCACCCACTAGCGGGAGAGAAGACCCAGTACTTC.

J is TRBJ1-6 and V is TRBV25-1; 8 nucleotides agree with TRBD1. Germline V CDR1 and CDR2: MGHDK, SYGVNS. V trimming: 8 bases; J trimming: 10 bases; junction bases outside the gene matches: 7. The CDR3 consists of 13 residues. CDR3 in DNA: TGTGCCAGCGGAAGGACAGGGCGCTCACCCCTCCACTTT. Its translation: CASGRTGRSPLHF.

This chain uses TRBV9 with TRBJ2-7, with TRBD1 as a possible D gene (7 bases). Per the germline V gene, CDR1 is SGDLS and CDR2 is YYNGEE. Trimming cost V 3 bases and J 7 bases, with 17 bases left between them. The CDR3 is 14 amino acids. The CDR3 region has the DNA TGTGCCAGCAGCGCGTGGAGACAGGGAGGAGAGCAGTACTTC. This codes for CASSAWRQGGEQYF.

The V gene is TRBV30, the J gene TRBJ1-3; D is ambiguous. Germline CDR1 reads GTSNPN; CDR2 reads SVGIG (reference sequence). V was pared by 3 bases and J by 4 bases, with 13 bases between. This CDR3 has 14 residues. This CDR3 reads CAWSAWESGNTIYF. Written as DNA, the CDR3 is TGTGCCTGGAGCGCGTGGGAGTCAGGAAACACCATATATTTT.

The genes are TRBV9 and TRBJ2-3; weak D call: TRBD1 (5 bases). V dropped 0 bases and J dropped 6 bases, with 8 bases sitting between them. This CDR3 region has 13 residues. Germline V gene data show CDR1 as SGDLS and CDR2 as YYNGEE. The CDR3 loop reads CASSVAGADTQYF. CDR3 bases: TGTGCCAGCAGCGTAGCTGGGGCGGATACGCAGTATTTT. Using reference TRBV9 and TRBJ2-3 for the parts outside the CDR3, the full variable domain is DSGVTQTPKHLITATGQRVTLRCSPRSGDLSVYWYQQSLDQGLQFLIQYYNGEERAKGNILERFSAQQFPDLHSELNLSSLELGDSALYFCASSVAGADTQYFGPGTRLTVL.

This clone was counted a few times. The J gene is TRBJ2-7, the V gene TRBV18; possibly TRBD1 for D (6 bases). Germline V gene lookup returns CDR1 KGHSH and CDR2 LQKENI. Trimming shortened V by 4 bases and J by 3 bases, and 16 bases separated the two germline ends. The CDR3 loop spans 15 amino acids. The CDR3: CASSHSPGQLYEQYF. The CDR3 nucleotides read TGTGCCAGCTCACATTCACCAGGACAGCTCTACGAGCAGTACTTC. Drawing the rest from reference TRBV18 and TRBJ2-7, the complete variable domain is NAGVMQNPRHLVRRRGQEARLRCSPMKGHSHVYWYRQLPEEGLKFMVYLQKENIIDESGMPKERFSAEFPKEGPSILRIQQVVRGDSAAYFCASSHSPGQLYEQYFGPGTRLTVT.

The chain employs TRBV4-3 and TRBJ2-4, with 8 bases identical to TRBD2. CDR3 length equals 20 residues. Germline loops: CDR1 LGHNA, CDR2 YSLEER. Trimming cost V 0 bases and J 3 bases; bases outside gene matches: 16. CDR3 region: CASSQDLSGGGSSFKNIQYF. CDR3 DNA sequence: TGCGCCAGCAGCCAAGACCTTTCGGGCGGGGGGTCCTCTTTCAAAAACATTCAGTACTTC.

The chain recombines TRBV12-5 with TRBJ2-1, with 11 bases identical to TRBD2. The germline CDR1 and CDR2 sequences are LGHNT and FRNRAP. The CDR3 totals 16 residues. Trimming at V came to 3 bases and at J to 3 bases, leaving 4 bases not matched to a gene. CDR3 nucleotide sequence: TGTGCTAGTGGTTTCGCTAGCGGGAGGTTCTACAATGAGCAGTTCTTC. This translates into CASGFASGRFYNEQFF.

This chain joins TRBV4-3 and TRBJ2-1; D perhaps matches TRBD1 (6 bases). The CDR3 runs to 13 residues. V was trimmed by 5 bases and J by 6 bases, leaving 11 bases between them. Germline CDR1 reads LGHNA; CDR2 reads YSLEER. The CDR3 DNA follows: TGCGCCAGCAGCACTCACAGGGTCAATGAGCAGTTCTTC. Its protein product is CASSTHRVNEQFF.